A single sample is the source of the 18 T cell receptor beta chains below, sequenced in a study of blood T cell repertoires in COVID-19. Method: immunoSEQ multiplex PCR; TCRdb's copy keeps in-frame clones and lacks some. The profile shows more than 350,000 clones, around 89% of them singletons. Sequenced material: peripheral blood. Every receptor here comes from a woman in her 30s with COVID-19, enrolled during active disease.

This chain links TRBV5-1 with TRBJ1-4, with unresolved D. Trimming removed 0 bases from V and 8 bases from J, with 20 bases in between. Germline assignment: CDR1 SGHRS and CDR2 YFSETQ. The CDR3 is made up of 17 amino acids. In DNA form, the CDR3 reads TGCGCCAGCAGCTTGGAGCCCGGACGGCCGGGAAGGGAAAAACTGTTTTTT. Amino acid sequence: CASSLEPGRPGREKLFF.

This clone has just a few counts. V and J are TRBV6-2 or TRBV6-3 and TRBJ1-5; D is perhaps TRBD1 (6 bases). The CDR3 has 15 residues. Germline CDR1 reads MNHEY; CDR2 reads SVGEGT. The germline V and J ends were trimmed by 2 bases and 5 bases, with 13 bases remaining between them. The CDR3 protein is CASSYDFTGHQPQHF. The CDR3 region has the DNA TGTGCCAGCAGTTACGATTTTACAGGGCATCAGCCCCAGCATTTT.

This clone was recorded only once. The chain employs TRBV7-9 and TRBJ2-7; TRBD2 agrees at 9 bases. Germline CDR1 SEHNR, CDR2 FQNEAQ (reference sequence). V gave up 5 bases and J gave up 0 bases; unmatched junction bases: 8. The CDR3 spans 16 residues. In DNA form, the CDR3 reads TGTGCCAGCAGCCGGGCGGGGGGGTTAAGCTCCTACGAGCAGTACTTC. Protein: CASSRAGGLSSYEQYF.

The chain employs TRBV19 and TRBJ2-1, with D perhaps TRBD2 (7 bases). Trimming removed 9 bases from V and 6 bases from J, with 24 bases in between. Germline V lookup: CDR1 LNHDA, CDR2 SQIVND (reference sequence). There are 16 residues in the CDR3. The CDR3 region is CASSWGGALRGNEQFF. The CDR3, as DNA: TGTGCCAGCTCGTGGGGGGGGGCCCTTCGGGGCAATGAGCAGTTCTTC. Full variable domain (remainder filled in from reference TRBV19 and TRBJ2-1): DGGITQSPKYLFRKEGQNVTLSCEQNLNHDAMYWYRQDPGQGLRLIYYSQIVNDFQKGDIAEGYSVSREKKESFPLTVTSAQKNPTAFYLCASSWGGALRGNEQFFGPGTRLTVL.

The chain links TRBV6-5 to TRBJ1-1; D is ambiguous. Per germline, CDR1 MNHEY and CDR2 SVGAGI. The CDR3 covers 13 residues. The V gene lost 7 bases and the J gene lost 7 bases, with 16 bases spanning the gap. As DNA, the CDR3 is TGTGCCAGCACCGACATCGGTCCAAATGAAGCTTTCTTT. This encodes CASTDIGPNEAFF.

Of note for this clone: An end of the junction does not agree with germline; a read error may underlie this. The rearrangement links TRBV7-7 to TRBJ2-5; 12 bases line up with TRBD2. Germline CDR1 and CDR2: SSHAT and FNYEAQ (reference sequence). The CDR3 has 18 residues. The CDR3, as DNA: TGTGCTAGCAGCTTATTGTCCGGACTAGCGGGGACTCTAGAGACCCAGTACTTC. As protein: CASSLLSGLAGTLETQYF.

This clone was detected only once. CDR3 amino acids: CATSRDGQVYNEQFF. As DNA, the CDR3 is TGTGCCACCAGCAGAGATGGACAGGTCTACAATGAGCAGTTCTTC. The J gene is TRBJ2-1, the V gene TRBV15; the match to TRBD1 covers 7 bases. The CDR3 runs 15 residues. V trimming: 0 bases; J trimming: 3 bases; junction bases outside the gene matches: 2. Germline CDR1 reads LNHNV; CDR2 reads YYDKDF (reference sequence).

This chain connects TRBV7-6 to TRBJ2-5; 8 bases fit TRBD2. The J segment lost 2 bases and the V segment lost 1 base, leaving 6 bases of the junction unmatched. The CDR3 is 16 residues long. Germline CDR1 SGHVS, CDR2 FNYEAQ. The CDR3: CASSLGGGGTQETQYF. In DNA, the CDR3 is TGTGCCAGCAGCTTAGGAGGCGGGGGGACGCAAGAGACCCAGTACTTC.

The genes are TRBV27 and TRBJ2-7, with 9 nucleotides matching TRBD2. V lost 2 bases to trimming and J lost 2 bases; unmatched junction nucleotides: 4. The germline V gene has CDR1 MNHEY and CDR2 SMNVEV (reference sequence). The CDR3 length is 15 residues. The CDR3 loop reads CASSLASGAPYEQYF. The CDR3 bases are TGTGCCAGCAGTTTAGCTAGCGGGGCGCCCTACGAGCAGTACTTC.

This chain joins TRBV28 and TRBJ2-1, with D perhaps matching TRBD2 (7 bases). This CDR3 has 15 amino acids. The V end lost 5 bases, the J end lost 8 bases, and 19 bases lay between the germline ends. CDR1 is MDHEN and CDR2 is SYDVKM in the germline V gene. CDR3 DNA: TGTGCCAGCAGTCCTGGGGGGGCCGTTTTGGATGAGCAGTTCTTC. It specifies CASSPGGAVLDEQFF.

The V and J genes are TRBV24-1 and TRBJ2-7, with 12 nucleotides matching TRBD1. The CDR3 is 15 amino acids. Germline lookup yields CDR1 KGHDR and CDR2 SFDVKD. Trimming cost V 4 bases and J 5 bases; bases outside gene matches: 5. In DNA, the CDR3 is TGTGCCACCAGTGACAGCGGGACAGGGGGCCACGAGCAGTACGTC. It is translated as CATSDSGTGGHEQYV.

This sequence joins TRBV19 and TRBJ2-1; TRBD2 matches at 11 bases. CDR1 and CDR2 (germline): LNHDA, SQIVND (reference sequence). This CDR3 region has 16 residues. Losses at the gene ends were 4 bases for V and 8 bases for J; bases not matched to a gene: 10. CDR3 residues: CASSKRLAGMRHEQFF. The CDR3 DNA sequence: TGTGCCAGTAGTAAGAGACTAGCGGGAATGAGGCATGAGCAGTTCTTC.

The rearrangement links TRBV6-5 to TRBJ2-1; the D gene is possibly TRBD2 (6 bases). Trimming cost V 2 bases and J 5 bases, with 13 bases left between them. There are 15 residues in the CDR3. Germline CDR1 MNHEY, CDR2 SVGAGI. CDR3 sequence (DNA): TGTGCCAGCAGTTACCACCGGGAGATTAACAATGAGCAGTTCTTC. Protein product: CASSYHREINNEQFF.

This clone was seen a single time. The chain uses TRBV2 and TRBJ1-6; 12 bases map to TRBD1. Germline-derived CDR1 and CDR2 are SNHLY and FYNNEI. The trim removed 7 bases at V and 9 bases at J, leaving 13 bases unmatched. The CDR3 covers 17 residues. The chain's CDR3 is CASTLTGTGGSVSPLHF. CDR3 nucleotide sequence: TGTGCCAGCACTCTTACCGGGACAGGGGGCTCTGTTTCACCCCTCCACTTT.

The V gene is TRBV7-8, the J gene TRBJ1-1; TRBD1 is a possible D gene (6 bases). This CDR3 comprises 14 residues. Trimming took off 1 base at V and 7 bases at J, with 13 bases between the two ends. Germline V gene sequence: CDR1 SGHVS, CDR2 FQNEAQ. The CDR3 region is CASSLGSSGDEAFF. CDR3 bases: TGTGCCAGCAGCTTAGGCTCGTCAGGGGATGAAGCTTTCTTT.

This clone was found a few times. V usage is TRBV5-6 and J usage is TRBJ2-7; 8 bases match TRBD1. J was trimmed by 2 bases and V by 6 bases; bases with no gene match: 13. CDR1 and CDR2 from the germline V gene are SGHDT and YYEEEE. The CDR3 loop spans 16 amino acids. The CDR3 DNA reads TGTGCCAGCATACAATCACGGGACAGGATTACCTACGAGCAGTACTTC. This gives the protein CASIQSRDRITYEQYF.

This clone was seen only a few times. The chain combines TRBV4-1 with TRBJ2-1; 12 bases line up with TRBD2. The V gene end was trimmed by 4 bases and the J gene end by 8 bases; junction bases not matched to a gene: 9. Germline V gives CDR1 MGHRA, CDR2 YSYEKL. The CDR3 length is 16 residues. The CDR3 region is CASSLYSSGGADEQFF. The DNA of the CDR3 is TGCGCCAGCAGCCTTTACTCTAGCGGGGGGGCGGATGAGCAGTTCTTC.

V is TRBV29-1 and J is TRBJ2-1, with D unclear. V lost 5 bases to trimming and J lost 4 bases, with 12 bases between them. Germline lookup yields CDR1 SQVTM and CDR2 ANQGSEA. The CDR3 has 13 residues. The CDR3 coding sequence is TGCAGCGTTCGCCTAGTAGATTACAATGAGCAGTTCTTC. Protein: CSVRLVDYNEQFF.